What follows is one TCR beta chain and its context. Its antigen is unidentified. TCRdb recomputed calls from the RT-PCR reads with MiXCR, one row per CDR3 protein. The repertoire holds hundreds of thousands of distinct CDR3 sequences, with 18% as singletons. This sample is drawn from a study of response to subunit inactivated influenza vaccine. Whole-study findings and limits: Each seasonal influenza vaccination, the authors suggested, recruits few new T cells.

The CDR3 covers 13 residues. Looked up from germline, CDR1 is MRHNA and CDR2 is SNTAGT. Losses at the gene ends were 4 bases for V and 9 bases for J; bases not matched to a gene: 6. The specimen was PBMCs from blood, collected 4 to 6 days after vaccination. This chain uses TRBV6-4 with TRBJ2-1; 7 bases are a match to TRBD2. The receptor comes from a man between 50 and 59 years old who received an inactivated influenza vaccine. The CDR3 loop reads CASSVLSGAEQFF. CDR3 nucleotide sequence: TGTGCCAGCAGTGTATTAAGCGGGGCTGAGCAGTTCTTC.